This T cell receptor (beta chain) stems from a study of blood T cell repertoires in COVID-19 (TCRdb year 2020). As for the study more broadly: Samples covering the acute and convalescent phases of COVID-19 were provided by collaborators in the United States, Italy and Spain. The prospective study material was composed of cDNA or gDNA derived from T cells, B-cell-depleted T cells, or PBMCs. Deeply sampled blood TCRbeta repertoires from subjects exposed to, actively infected with, or recovered from COVID-19 were included in the dataset. A freely available public database, intended as a resource for researchers studying the immune response to SARS-CoV-2, is where the repertoires were released. Samples were obtained from the ongoing ImmuneRACE study (first 160 participants) and from 1,254 subjects provided by 6 global collaborators. A de-identified subject ID, COVID-19 status, age in years and sex were almost always included in the sample metadata. Where available, HLA class I and class II types were taken from metadata supplied by the sample provider and were not determined by assay-based typing.

The collaborating institutions used their own protocols to collect whole blood in K2EDTA tubes. For TCRbeta analysis, collaborators shipped samples in one of three forms: frozen whole blood, isolated PBMCs, or DNA extracted from either of those sample types. The CDR3 runs 14 amino acids, cysteine and phenylalanine included. CDR3 DNA only is kept here, 42 bases in frame from base 1. V is cut back by 5 bases and J by 2 bases, with 5 bases in the junction unmatched. Reading the germline V gene (reference sequence) gives CDR1 GTSNPN and CDR2 SVGIG. Beyond this particular receptor, the publication reports: Clinical and demographic metadata were provided uncurated, with the amount varying by source and participant.

As for this clone: This receptor's antigen is unknown. Base qualities were left out, and no much larger clone turns up one base away.

TCRbeta CDR3 regions were amplified from genomic DNA using the immunoSEQ Assay, a bias-controlled multiplex PCR. The authors' analysis ran thus. Nucleated cell counts per sample were estimated from amplification of reference gene primers within the assay. To quantify the absolute abundance of each unique TCRbeta CDR3 rearrangement, sequence reads were collapsed and filtered. For each sample, productive Simpson clonality was calculated by taking the square root of Simpson's diversity index across productive rearrangements. TCRdb's version of the immuneACCESS table is confined to in-frame rearrangements and falls short of the full clone set. An unresolved V gene accounts for under half of the shortfall where checked; the remainder is of unknown origin. Clone size and V and J calls were adopted from that table, with D and trimming inferred from the DNA. The sample table lists tens of thousands of clones, 76% of them with a count of one. Approximately 15% of the sample goes to the ten largest clones.

This receptor was taken from a man aged 65 to 85 with active or convalescent COVID-19. Recombination linked TRBV30 to TRBJ2-5; TRBD2 aligns with 10 central bases. The specimen sequenced was peripheral blood. CDR3 sequence: CAWSSGGIQETQYF. DNA sequence: TGTGCCTGGTCTAGCGGGGGCATTCAAGAGACCCAGTACTTC.